These T cell receptor beta chains were read from a single sample in a study of metastatic and nonmetastatic thyroid tumors. TCRdb reassembled clones from the PCR reads with MiXCR. The data show 15,000 to 20,000 clones, with over 10% seen just once and 25% to 35% held by the top ten. Source material: blood. The receptors here all came from a female donor with papillary thyroid cancer or a benign thyroid nodule (not recorded which). Some clones in this sample may be carry-over from other donors' samples. The CDR3 runs from the conserved cysteine through the conserved F or W. Each record gives: V gene, J gene, clone size, CDR3 length, D gene, CDR3 DNA, CDR3 protein. A D gene is named only where the DNA matches it firmly. The size field is filled for only some rows; it gives once, few, many or a size class.

v_call: TRBV5-4
j_call: TRBJ1-5
clone_size: .
cdr3_length: 13
d_call: TRBD1
cdr3_nt: TGTGCCAGCAGCGCCGGACAGGGCCAGCCCCAGCATTTT
cdr3_aa: CASSAGQGQPQHF

v_call: TRBV9
j_call: TRBJ2-1
clone_size: many
cdr3_length: 14
d_call: .
cdr3_nt: TGTGCCAGCAGCGCATCGACAGGTCCCAATGAGCAGTTCTTC
cdr3_aa: CASSASTGPNEQFF

v_call: TRBV20-1
j_call: TRBJ1-4
clone_size: .
cdr3_length: 15
d_call: TRBD1
cdr3_nt: TGCAGTGCCCGAGGGTGGGACAGGGGAAATGAAAAACTGTTTTTT
cdr3_aa: CSARGWDRGNEKLFF

v_call: TRBV12-3/TRBV12-4
j_call: TRBJ1-4
clone_size: many
cdr3_length: 15
d_call: .
cdr3_nt: TGTGCCAGCAGTTTCGACAATGGGGGCGTAGAAAAACTGTTTTTT
cdr3_aa: CASSFDNGGVEKLFF

v_call: TRBV5-1
j_call: TRBJ2-3
clone_size: many
cdr3_length: 17
d_call: TRBD2
cdr3_nt: TGCGCCAGCAGCTTGGGGGCTAGCGGGGTGGGCACAGATACGCAGTATTTT
cdr3_aa: CASSLGASGVGTDTQYF

v_call: TRBV24-1
j_call: TRBJ2-2
clone_size: few
cdr3_length: 12
d_call: .
cdr3_nt: TGTGCCACCTCAAGTGGCTCCGGGGAGCTGTCTTTT
cdr3_aa: CATSSGSGELSF

v_call: TRBV19
j_call: TRBJ1-2
clone_size: many
cdr3_length: 17
d_call: .
cdr3_nt: TGTGCCAGTAGCCAAGCAGGCAGGGGTTTTTTTAACTATGGCTACACCTTC
cdr3_aa: CASSQAGRGFFNYGYTF

v_call: TRBV19
j_call: TRBJ1-5
clone_size: .
cdr3_length: 13
d_call: .
cdr3_nt: TGTGCCAGTAGTTACCGTAGCAATCAGCCCCAGCATTTT
cdr3_aa: CASSYRSNQPQHF

v_call: TRBV18
j_call: TRBJ1-2
clone_size: many
cdr3_length: 15
d_call: .
cdr3_nt: TGTGCCAGCTCACCGGGCTCAGGGGTAGTCTATGGCTACACCTTC
cdr3_aa: CASSPGSGVVYGYTF

v_call: TRBV11-2
j_call: TRBJ2-7
clone_size: many
cdr3_length: 15
d_call: TRBD2
cdr3_nt: TGTGCCAGCAGCTTTGTAGCGGGGGGGCAATACGAGCAGTACTTC
cdr3_aa: CASSFVAGGQYEQYF

v_call: TRBV6-6
j_call: TRBJ1-6
clone_size: few
cdr3_length: 14
d_call: .
cdr3_nt: TGTGCCAGCAGTTACAGGAATCCAAGGGAGGCCCTCCACTTT
cdr3_aa: CASSYRNPREALHF

v_call: TRBV4-2
j_call: TRBJ1-5
clone_size: many
cdr3_length: 12
d_call: .
cdr3_nt: TGTGCCAGCAGCCGCTTGGGTCAGCCCCAGCATTTT
cdr3_aa: CASSRLGQPQHF

v_call: TRBV6-1
j_call: TRBJ1-2
clone_size: medium-sized
cdr3_length: 13
d_call: .
cdr3_nt: TGTGCCAGCAGTCCGAGGGGACCCTATGGCTACACCTTC
cdr3_aa: CASSPRGPYGYTF

v_call: TRBV7-9
j_call: TRBJ2-7
clone_size: .
cdr3_length: 15
d_call: .
cdr3_nt: TGTGCCAGCAGCTTGTCGGTGATTACAGCCTACGAGCAGTGCTTC
cdr3_aa: CASSLSVITAYEQCF

v_call: TRBV24-1
j_call: TRBJ2-3
clone_size: few
cdr3_length: 15
d_call: .
cdr3_nt: TGTGCCACCAGTGATCCTGGCCGGGACTCAGATACGCAGTATTTT
cdr3_aa: CATSDPGRDSDTQYF

v_call: TRBV6-5
j_call: TRBJ1-1
clone_size: medium-sized
cdr3_length: 14
d_call: .
cdr3_nt: TGTGCCAGCAGTTACACGGACAGCTACACTGAAGCTTTCTTT
cdr3_aa: CASSYTDSYTEAFF

v_call: TRBV24-1
j_call: TRBJ2-5
clone_size: many
cdr3_length: 14
d_call: TRBD1
cdr3_nt: TGTGCCACCAGTGACCGACAGGGGAAAGAGACCCAGTACTTC
cdr3_aa: CATSDRQGKETQYF

v_call: TRBV3-1
j_call: TRBJ2-2
clone_size: many
cdr3_length: 14
d_call: .
cdr3_nt: TGTGCCAGCAGCCACCCAACGAACACCGGGGAGCTGTTTTTT
cdr3_aa: CASSHPTNTGELFF

v_call: TRBV11-3
j_call: TRBJ2-1
clone_size: many
cdr3_length: 16
d_call: .
cdr3_nt: TGTGCCAGCAGCTCCCCCTCTTTGTGGCGGGGAAATGAGCAGTTCTTC
cdr3_aa: CASSSPSLWRGNEQFF

v_call: TRBV3-1
j_call: TRBJ2-7
clone_size: many
cdr3_length: 15
d_call: TRBD2
cdr3_nt: TGTGCCAGCAGTCCCGGGCGGGGGACTCTCTACGAGCAGTACTTC
cdr3_aa: CASSPGRGTLYEQYF

v_call: TRBV4-1
j_call: TRBJ1-6
clone_size: many
cdr3_length: 16
d_call: .
cdr3_nt: TGCGCCAGCGCCGTAGGGGGTGGCTCCTATAATTCACCCCTCCACTTT
cdr3_aa: CASAVGGGSYNSPLHF

v_call: TRBV7-8
j_call: TRBJ1-1
clone_size: many
cdr3_length: 13
d_call: .
cdr3_nt: TGTGCCAGCAGCTTCGCAGAGAACACTGAAGCTTTCTTT
cdr3_aa: CASSFAENTEAFF

v_call: TRBV9
j_call: TRBJ2-5
clone_size: many
cdr3_length: 16
d_call: TRBD1
cdr3_nt: TGTGCCAGCAGCCCCGGGACAGGGGGCCCCGTGGAGACCCAGTACTTC
cdr3_aa: CASSPGTGGPVETQYF

v_call: TRBV20-1
j_call: TRBJ2-1
clone_size: many
cdr3_length: 11
d_call: .
cdr3_nt: TGCAGTGTACGGATCTACAATGAGCAGTTCTTC
cdr3_aa: CSVRIYNEQFF

v_call: TRBV2
j_call: TRBJ1-5
clone_size: many
cdr3_length: 17
d_call: TRBD1
cdr3_nt: TGTGCCAGCAGTGAGATGACAGGGCAGGGGGCTTTTCAGCCCCAGCATTTT
cdr3_aa: CASSEMTGQGAFQPQHF

v_call: TRBV7-2
j_call: TRBJ2-3
clone_size: many
cdr3_length: 13
d_call: .
cdr3_nt: TGTGCCAGCAGCCCACACGGGGCAGATACGCAGTATTTT
cdr3_aa: CASSPHGADTQYF

v_call: TRBV10-3
j_call: TRBJ2-7
clone_size: few
cdr3_length: 14
d_call: .
cdr3_nt: TGTGCCATCAGTGAGGGGTGGTTGGTCTACGAGCAGTACTTC
cdr3_aa: CAISEGWLVYEQYF

v_call: TRBV6-1
j_call: TRBJ2-5
clone_size: few
cdr3_length: 17
d_call: .
cdr3_nt: TGTGTCAGCCAGAAGGGGCGGTTCCCTGCGGTCCGAGAGACCCAGTACTTC
cdr3_aa: CVSQKGRFPAVRETQYF

v_call: TRBV19
j_call: TRBJ2-1
clone_size: medium-sized
cdr3_length: 14
d_call: .
cdr3_nt: TGTGCCAGTAGGGGGGACGCGACCTACAATGAGCAGTTCTTC
cdr3_aa: CASRGDATYNEQFF

v_call: TRBV6-1
j_call: TRBJ1-5
clone_size: medium-sized
cdr3_length: 14
d_call: .
cdr3_nt: TGTGCCAGCAGACGGGCAGCGGACAATCAGCCCCAGCATTTT
cdr3_aa: CASRRAADNQPQHF

v_call: TRBV6-1
j_call: TRBJ2-2
clone_size: medium-sized
cdr3_length: 14
d_call: .
cdr3_nt: TGTGCCAGCAGCCCGGGACCTCTCACCGGGGAGCTGTTTTTT
cdr3_aa: CASSPGPLTGELFF

v_call: TRBV5-1
j_call: TRBJ2-5
clone_size: many
cdr3_length: 16
d_call: TRBD2
cdr3_nt: TGCGCCAGCAGCGGACGGACTAGCGGGGGCGGGGAGACCCAGTACTTC
cdr3_aa: CASSGRTSGGGETQYF

v_call: TRBV12-3/TRBV12-4
j_call: TRBJ2-1
clone_size: many
cdr3_length: 16
d_call: TRBD1
cdr3_nt: TGTGCCAGCAGTTTAGTTTACGACAGGGGAGGATTGGAGCAGTTCTTC
cdr3_aa: CASSLVYDRGGLEQFF

v_call: TRBV11-2
j_call: TRBJ2-7
clone_size: many
cdr3_length: 13
d_call: .
cdr3_nt: TGTGCCAGCAGCTCCTTCTCGGGGAGCGAGCAGTACTTC
cdr3_aa: CASSSFSGSEQYF

v_call: TRBV5-1
j_call: TRBJ2-5
clone_size: .
cdr3_length: 14
d_call: .
cdr3_nt: TGCGCCAGCAGCACAACAGGGAGCCAAGAGACCCAGTACTTC
cdr3_aa: CASSTTGSQETQYF

v_call: TRBV12-3/TRBV12-4
j_call: TRBJ1-5
clone_size: medium-sized
cdr3_length: 13
d_call: .
cdr3_nt: TGTGCCAGCAGTTTCCCTGGGTATCAGCCCCAGCATTTT
cdr3_aa: CASSFPGYQPQHF

v_call: TRBV9
j_call: TRBJ2-2
clone_size: many
cdr3_length: 15
d_call: .
cdr3_nt: TGTGCCAGCAGCGCCCTCCCGGGGGCTGGCGGGGAGCTGTTTTTT
cdr3_aa: CASSALPGAGGELFF

v_call: TRBV19
j_call: TRBJ1-5
clone_size: many
cdr3_length: 13
d_call: .
cdr3_nt: TGTGCCAGTAGTATAGACTCTGATCAGCCCCAGCATTTT
cdr3_aa: CASSIDSDQPQHF

v_call: TRBV28
j_call: TRBJ1-3
clone_size: medium-sized
cdr3_length: 13
d_call: .
cdr3_nt: TGTGCCAGCCTACGGGAATCTGGAAACACCATATATTTT
cdr3_aa: CASLRESGNTIYF

v_call: TRBV7-9
j_call: TRBJ2-7
clone_size: many
cdr3_length: 11
d_call: .
cdr3_nt: TGTGCCGGGGCAAGCGGCTACGAGCAGTACTTC
cdr3_aa: CAGASGYEQYF

v_call: TRBV6-2/TRBV6-3
j_call: TRBJ2-3
clone_size: many
cdr3_length: 17
d_call: TRBD1
cdr3_nt: TGTGCCAGCAGTTTCCTCCGGGACAGGGGTTTTGCAGATACACAGTATTTT
cdr3_aa: CASSFLRDRGFADTQYF

v_call: TRBV28
j_call: TRBJ2-3
clone_size: many
cdr3_length: 14
d_call: TRBD1
cdr3_nt: TGTGCCACCCTTAGGGACAGAAGCACAGATACGCAGTATTTT
cdr3_aa: CATLRDRSTDTQYF

v_call: TRBV14
j_call: TRBJ2-3
clone_size: many
cdr3_length: 15
d_call: .
cdr3_nt: TGTGCCAGCAGAGGGGGCGGGAGAAGCACAGATACGCAGTATTTT
cdr3_aa: CASRGGGRSTDTQYF

v_call: TRBV6-6
j_call: TRBJ1-6
clone_size: medium-sized
cdr3_length: 18
d_call: TRBD1
cdr3_nt: TGTGCCAGCAGTTACGGTTGGCTTGAGGGACAGGATAATTCACCCCTCCACTTT
cdr3_aa: CASSYGWLEGQDNSPLHF

v_call: TRBV29-1
j_call: TRBJ2-7
clone_size: many
cdr3_length: 12
d_call: .
cdr3_nt: TGCAGCGTTAGGGGCAGTACCTACGAGCAGTACTTC
cdr3_aa: CSVRGSTYEQYF

v_call: TRBV4-1
j_call: TRBJ1-2
clone_size: .
cdr3_length: 13
d_call: .
cdr3_nt: TGCGCCAGCAGCCAACCCACCCCCACTGGCTACACCTTC
cdr3_aa: CASSQPTPTGYTF

v_call: TRBV13
j_call: TRBJ2-1
clone_size: many
cdr3_length: 15
d_call: .
cdr3_nt: TGTGCCAGCAGCTCCCGGGCCCTCTCCTACAATGAGCAGTTCTTC
cdr3_aa: CASSSRALSYNEQFF

v_call: TRBV7-8
j_call: TRBJ2-7
clone_size: medium-sized
cdr3_length: 14
d_call: .
cdr3_nt: TGTGCCAGCAGCTTCCAGGGAAGAGGCTACGAGCAGTACTTC
cdr3_aa: CASSFQGRGYEQYF

v_call: TRBV12-3/TRBV12-4
j_call: TRBJ2-3
clone_size: medium-sized
cdr3_length: 14
d_call: TRBD1
cdr3_nt: TGTGCCAGCAGGCCGGGACAGGGGTCAGATACGCAGTATTTT
cdr3_aa: CASRPGQGSDTQYF

v_call: TRBV27
j_call: TRBJ2-2
clone_size: .
cdr3_length: 14
d_call: .
cdr3_nt: TGTGCCAGTAGTACCACTACCGAAACCGGGGAGCTGTTTTTT
cdr3_aa: CASSTTTETGELFF

v_call: TRBV5-1
j_call: TRBJ1-2
clone_size: many
cdr3_length: 17
d_call: TRBD1
cdr3_nt: TGCGCCAGCAGCTTGGGGACAGGGCTCAACTGGGACTATGGCTACACCTTC
cdr3_aa: CASSLGTGLNWDYGYTF